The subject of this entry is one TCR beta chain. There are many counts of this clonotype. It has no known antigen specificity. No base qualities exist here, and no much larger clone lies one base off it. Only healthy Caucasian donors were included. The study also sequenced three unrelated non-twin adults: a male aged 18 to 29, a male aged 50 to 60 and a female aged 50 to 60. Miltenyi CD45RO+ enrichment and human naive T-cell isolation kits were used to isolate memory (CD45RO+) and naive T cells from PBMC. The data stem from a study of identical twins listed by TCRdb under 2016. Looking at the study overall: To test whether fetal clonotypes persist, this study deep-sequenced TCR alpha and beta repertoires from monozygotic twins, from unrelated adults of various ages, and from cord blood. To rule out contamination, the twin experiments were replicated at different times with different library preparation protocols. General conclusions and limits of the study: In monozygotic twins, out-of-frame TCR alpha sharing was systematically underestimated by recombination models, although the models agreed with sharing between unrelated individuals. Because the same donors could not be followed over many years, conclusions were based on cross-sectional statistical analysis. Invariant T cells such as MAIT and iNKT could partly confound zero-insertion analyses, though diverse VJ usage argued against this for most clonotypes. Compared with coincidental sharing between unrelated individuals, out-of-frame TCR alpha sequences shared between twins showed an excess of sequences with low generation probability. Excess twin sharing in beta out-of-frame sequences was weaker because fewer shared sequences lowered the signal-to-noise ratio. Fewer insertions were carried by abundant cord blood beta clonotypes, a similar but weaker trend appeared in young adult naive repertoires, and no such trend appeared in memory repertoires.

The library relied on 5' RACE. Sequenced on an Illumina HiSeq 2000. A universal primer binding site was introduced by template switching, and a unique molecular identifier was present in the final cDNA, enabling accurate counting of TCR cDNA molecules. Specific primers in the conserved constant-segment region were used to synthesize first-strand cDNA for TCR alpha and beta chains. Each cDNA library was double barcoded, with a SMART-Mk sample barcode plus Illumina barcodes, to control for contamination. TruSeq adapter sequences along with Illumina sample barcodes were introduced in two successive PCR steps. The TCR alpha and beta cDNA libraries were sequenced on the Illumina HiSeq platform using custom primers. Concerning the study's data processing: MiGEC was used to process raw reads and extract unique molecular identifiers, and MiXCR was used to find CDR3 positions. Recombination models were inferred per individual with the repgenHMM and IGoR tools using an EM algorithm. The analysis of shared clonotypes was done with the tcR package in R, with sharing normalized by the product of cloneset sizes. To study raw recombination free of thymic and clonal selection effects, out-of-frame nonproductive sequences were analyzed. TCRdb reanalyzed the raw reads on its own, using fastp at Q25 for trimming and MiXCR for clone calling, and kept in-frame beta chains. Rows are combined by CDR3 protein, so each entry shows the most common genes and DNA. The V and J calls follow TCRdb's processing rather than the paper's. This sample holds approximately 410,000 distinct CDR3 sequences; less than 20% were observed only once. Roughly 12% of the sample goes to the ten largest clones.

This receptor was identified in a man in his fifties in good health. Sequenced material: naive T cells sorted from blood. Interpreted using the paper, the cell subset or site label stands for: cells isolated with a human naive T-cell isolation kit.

CDR3 reads: CSAQHGLRIEQYF. At the DNA level, the sequence is TGCAGTGCACAGCACGGACTACGGATTGAGCAGTACTTC. The chain joins TRBV20-1 to TRBJ2-7, with a weak D call of TRBD2 (6 bases match). V is reduced by 6 bases and J by 7 bases, leaving a spacing of 19 bases between them. The CDR3 measures 13 amino acids from cysteine to phenylalanine. CDR3 DNA is the only sequence kept; it has 39 bases, read in frame from the first base. Via the germline V gene (reference sequence), CDR1 is DFQATT and CDR2 SNEGSKA.